One T cell receptor (beta chain) is described in this entry. This record belongs to a study of cytomegalovirus exposure and HLA in healthy donors. Study details: Early on, a data release was issued that held tens of millions of unique TCRs from HLA-typed donors.

A multiplex PCR was run with 60 Vbeta primers and 13 Jbeta primers. Profiled with immunoSEQ multiplex PCR; TCRdb holds only in-frame clones, not every one. The sample lists over 85,000 clones; 73% were seen once. The receptor comes from a man aged 35 to 55 in good health and CMV-seronegative. Specimen: PBMCs.

In DNA, the CDR3 is TGTGCCAGCAGCCCGAGACAAGGGGAGCTGTTTTTT. Translation gives CASSPRQGELFF. The rearrangement links TRBV7-3 to TRBJ2-2; D is ambiguous. This CDR3 is 12 amino acids long. CDR1 is SGHTA and CDR2 is FQGTGA in the germline V gene. With 5 bases removed from V and 8 bases from J, the gap between germline ends came to 9 bases.